This entry lists 29 T cell receptor beta chains sequenced from one sample in a study of post-analysis software for immune sequencing data. Notes on the study in general: TRBV5-6, TRBV5-1 and TRBV20-1 belonged to a set of a handful of TRBV segments that were more frequent in patients than controls.

TCR beta libraries were prepared from cDNA with unique molecular identifiers. MiXCR, applied by TCRdb to the PCR reads, yields one record per CDR3 protein. The data contain a few hundred thousand distinct CDR3 sequences, around 37% of them singletons. No antigen is known for these receptors. The specimen sequenced was blood. Source of these receptors: a girl between 10 and 17 years old with multiple sclerosis.

This chain connects TRBV10-3 to TRBJ2-7; D is possibly TRBD2 (6 bases). Germline CDR1 is ENHRY and CDR2 is SYGVKD. The CDR3 spans 14 residues. V lost 8 bases and J lost 1, with 15 bases in between. CDR3 loop: CAILPGDGSYEQYF. For the CDR3, the DNA is TGTGCCATCCTCCCGGGGGATGGGTCCTACGAGCAGTACTTC.

The rearrangement links TRBV7-9 to TRBJ2-7; D not resolved. The tail of the sequence fits TRBJ2-5 better, so the J call may be wrong. The CDR3 consists of 11 residues. CDR1 and CDR2 (germline): SEHNR, FQNEAQ (reference sequence). CDR3 region: CASSLAMTQYF. CDR3 nucleotide sequence: TGTGCCAGCAGCTTAGCCATGACCCAGTACTTC.

In its sample, this clonotype was seen a few times. The V and J genes are TRBV2 and TRBJ2-5, with 8 positions matching TRBD2. V shed 11 bases, J shed 0 bases, and the junction held 2 bases outside the gene matches. The CDR3 spans 12 residues. The V gene's germline CDR1 is SNHLY and CDR2 FYNNEI. The CDR3, as DNA: TGTGCCGGGGGACTAGACCAAGAGACCCAGTACTTC. It encodes CAGGLDQETQYF. Looking up the rest from reference TRBV2 and TRBJ2-5 gives the full variable domain: EPEVTQTPSHQVTQMGQEVILRCVPISNHLYFYWYRQILGQKVEFLVSFYNNEISEKSEIFDDQFSVERPDGSNFTLKIRSTKLEDSAMYFCAGGLDQETQYFGPGTRLLVL.

V and J are TRBV7-3 and TRBJ1-1, with D hard to call. CDR3 length: 15 residues. Per the germline V gene, CDR1 is SGHTA and CDR2 is FQGTGA. V was clipped by 3 bases and J by 4 bases, with 15 bases between them. CDR3 residues: CASSLTGITGTEAFF. As DNA, the CDR3 is TGTGCCAGCAGCTTGACCGGGATCACGGGCACTGAAGCTTTCTTT.

This rearrangement joins TRBV11-1 to TRBJ2-1; the D call may be TRBD1 or TRBD2 (5 bases each). Germline-derived CDR1 and CDR2 are SGHAT and FQDESV (reference sequence). The CDR3 has 13 amino acids. Trimming cost V 5 bases and J 8 bases, with 13 bases left between them. Here the CDR3 DNA reads TGTGCCAGCAGCCGGGACCAAAGGGATGAGCAGTTCTTC. Residues: CASSRDQRDEQFF.

This clonotype showed up just a few times. The V gene is TRBV9, the J gene TRBJ2-1; D ambiguous. CDR1 SGDLS and CDR2 YYNGEE come from the germline V gene. V was trimmed by 3 bases and J by 15 bases, leaving 7 bases between them. This CDR3 has 9 amino acids. This CDR3 reads CASSGWWFF. The CDR3, as DNA: TGTGCCAGCAGCGGCTGGTGGTTCTTC.

The chain couples TRBV6-2 or TRBV6-3 to TRBJ2-5; D not resolved. The length of the CDR3 is 15 residues. Germline lookup yields CDR1 MNHEY and CDR2 SVGEGT. V lost 2 bases, J lost 4 bases, and 14 bases lay in between. CDR3 sequence reads: CASSYGARRAETQYF. The CDR3 DNA reads as TGTGCCAGCAGTTACGGCGCTCGAAGGGCAGAGACCCAGTACTTC.

The chain employs TRBV12-3 or TRBV12-4 and TRBJ2-7; 9 nucleotides line up with TRBD1. This CDR3 has 14 residues. The ends lost 6 bases at V and 5 bases at J; junction bases unmatched: 8. The CDR3 sequence is CASRKGQGKNEQYF. CDR3 DNA: TGTGCCAGCAGAAAGGGACAGGGAAAGAACGAGCAGTACTTC.

As regards this clonotype: A single base separates this from a much larger clone, so it may be a read error. The chain employs TRBV7-8 and TRBJ2-7, with no clear D. V lost 8 bases and J 2 bases, leaving 16 bases between the germline ends. This CDR3 comprises 14 residues. Germline V lookup: CDR1 SGHVS, CDR2 FQNEAQ. The CDR3 reads CASGSQDGPYEQYF. Here the CDR3 DNA reads TGTGCCAGCGGCTCCCAGGACGGGCCCTACGAGCAGTACTTC.

The genes are TRBV12-3 or TRBV12-4 and TRBJ2-7; TRBD1 matches at 8 bases. The CDR3 covers 14 residues. V dropped 6 bases and J dropped 5; count of bases not matched to a gene: 9. The CDR3 spells CASRGTGGRHEQYF. In DNA, the CDR3 is TGTGCCAGCAGGGGGACAGGAGGTAGGCACGAGCAGTACTTC.

The V and J genes are TRBV29-1 and TRBJ1-2, with D maybe TRBD1 (5 bases). The CDR3 runs 15 residues. Deletions cut 7 bases from V and 1 base from J, with 19 bases between. Germline V gives CDR1 SQVTM, CDR2 ANQGSEA. The CDR3 loop is CSGEETATNNYGYTF. In nucleotides, the CDR3 is TGCAGCGGAGAGGAGACAGCTACTAATAACTATGGCTACACCTTC. Supplemented by reference TRBV29-1 and TRBJ1-2, the full variable domain reads SAVISQKPSRDICQRGTSLTIQCQVDSQVTMMFWYRQQPGQSLTLIATANQGSEATYESGFVIDKFPISRPNLTFSTLTVSNMSPEDSSIYLCSGEETATNNYGYTFGSGTRLTVV.

This rearrangement joins TRBV4-2 to TRBJ2-7; D may be TRBD1 (6 bases). Germline CDR1 is LGHNA and CDR2 is YNFKEQ. V was trimmed by 5 bases and J by 2 bases, leaving 19 bases between them. CDR3 size: 16 residues. The CDR3 region has the DNA TGTGCCAGCAGCTACCTAGCTGATGAGGGGGCCTACGAGCAGTACGTC. Translated: CASSYLADEGAYEQYV.

This clonotype was counted at least ten times. The chain is built from TRBV29-1 and TRBJ1-2; D is unresolved. The V end was cut by 4 bases, the J end by 10 bases, with 10 bases between. The CDR3 runs 10 residues. Germline lookup yields CDR1 SQVTM and CDR2 ANQGSEA. The CDR3 DNA reads as TGCAGCGTTGGGGAGTCCCTCTACACCTTC. Its translation: CSVGESLYTF.

This clonotype showed up just a few times. The chain recombines TRBV4-1 with TRBJ1-5; 7 bases line up with TRBD1. The V and J ends lost 3 bases and 0 bases, in that order; junction bases with no gene match: 8. The CDR3 sequence is 17 residues long. Germline CDR1 reads MGHRA; CDR2 reads YSYEKL. CDR3 in DNA: TGCGCCAGCAGCCAGGTCCGGGACAGAGATAGCAATCAGCCCCAGCATTTT. This sequence encodes CASSQVRDRDSNQPQHF.

This clonotype was seen a few times. The chain joins TRBV5-1 to TRBJ1-2; D unresolved. CDR1 is SGHRS, CDR2 YFSETQ, per germline. V was cut by 0 bases and J by 1 base, with 4 bases left in between. This CDR3 contains 13 residues. This CDR3 reads CASSLVGNYGYTF. Here the CDR3 DNA reads TGCGCCAGCAGCTTGGTCGGTAACTATGGCTACACCTTC.

V is TRBV19 and J is TRBJ1-5, with 7 bases identical to TRBD1. CDR1 is LNHDA and CDR2 is SQIVND in the germline V gene (reference sequence). CDR3 length: 14 amino acids. With V trimmed by 5 bases and J by 7 bases, 8 bases remained unmatched. The CDR3 DNA follows: TGTGCCAGTAGTGGGCAGAGGGGGCTGCAGCCCCAGCATTTT. Its translation: CASSGQRGLQPQHF.

This clonotype was observed a handful of times. The chain couples TRBV5-1 to TRBJ2-3; perhaps TRBD1 as D (5 bases). This CDR3 has 15 amino acids. V dropped 2 bases and J dropped 0 bases, with 10 bases sitting between them. CDR1 is SGHRS, CDR2 YFSETQ, per germline. The CDR3 region is CASSFAGYSTDTQYF. CDR3 nucleotide sequence: TGCGCCAGCAGCTTCGCAGGGTATAGCACAGATACGCAGTATTTT.

In its sample, this clonotype was seen many times. The chain employs TRBV10-3 and TRBJ1-1, with D possibly TRBD1 on 5 matching bases. The V gene lost 11 bases and the J gene lost 2 bases, with 18 bases spanning the gap. The CDR3 covers 14 residues. In germline, CDR1 is ENHRY, CDR2 SYGVKD. This CDR3 is CASQGGGVNTEAFF. In DNA form, the CDR3 reads TGTGCCTCGCAGGGCGGTGGGGTTAACACTGAAGCTTTCTTT.

This clonotype was seen only a few times. This chain links TRBV29-1 with TRBJ2-1; D is perhaps TRBD1 (5 bases). V was cut by 4 bases and J by 5 bases, with 9 bases left in between. The CDR3 length is 12 residues. Germline V lookup: CDR1 SQVTM, CDR2 ANQGSEA. The chain's CDR3 is CSVADTDNEQFF. In nucleotides, the CDR3 is TGCAGCGTTGCGGACACAGACAATGAGCAGTTCTTC.

This chain uses TRBV12-3 or TRBV12-4 with TRBJ2-5; 9 bases fit TRBD2. The better agreement between TRBJ2-7 and the DNA end casts doubt on the J call. The CDR3 runs 15 residues. The CDR3 sequence: CASSLGLAGFNEQYF. The CDR3 DNA reads as TGTGCCAGCAGTTTGGGGCTAGCGGGGTTTAACGAGCAGTACTTC.

The V gene is TRBV5-1, the J gene TRBJ2-6, with D possibly being TRBD2 (5 bases). V was cut by 0 bases and J by 6 bases, with 10 bases left in between. The CDR3 loop spans 15 amino acids. Germline V gives CDR1 SGHRS, CDR2 YFSETQ. The CDR3 DNA reads TGCGCCAGCAGCTTGGGGGGAGCTGAGGCCAACGTCCTGACTTTC. Residues: CASSLGGAEANVLTF.

The chain carries TRBV20-1 and TRBJ2-7; no clear D. This CDR3 has 13 amino acids. Trimming removed 0 bases at V and 3 bases at J, with 9 bases between. The V gene's germline CDR1 is DFQATT and CDR2 SNEGSKA (reference sequence). The CDR3 loop reads CSARDSQLYEQYF. The DNA for the CDR3 is TGCAGTGCTAGAGACAGTCAGCTCTACGAGCAGTACTTC.

The chain uses TRBV28 and TRBJ1-1; 9 bases are shared with TRBD1. The CDR3 covers 14 residues. V shed 5 bases, J shed 3 bases, and the junction held 4 bases outside the gene matches. CDR1 and CDR2 from the germline V gene are MDHEN and SYDVKM. The CDR3 region has the DNA TGTGCCAGCAGTGCGGGACAGGGTGACACTGAAGCTTTCTTT. It yields the protein CASSAGQGDTEAFF.

V gene TRBV6-1 combines with J gene TRBJ2-1; 14 nucleotides match TRBD2. The germline gives CDR1 MNHNS, CDR2 SASEGT. V lost 7 bases, J lost 12 bases, and 11 bases stayed unmatched. This CDR3 comprises 15 residues. The chain's CDR3 is CASTTPGLAGVGQFF. For the CDR3, the DNA is TGTGCCAGCACCACGCCGGGACTAGCGGGGGTGGGGCAGTTCTTC.

V and J are TRBV15 and TRBJ1-5; D remains ambiguous. From germline, CDR1 is LNHNV and CDR2 YYDKDF (reference sequence). The CDR3 spans 15 residues. V shed 0 bases and J shed 9 bases, with 15 bases lying between them. CDR3 nucleotide sequence: TGTGCCACCAGCAGAGATATAGGGTCGGATCGGCCCCAGCATTTT. It codes for CATSRDIGSDRPQHF. The full variable domain, its missing parts supplied by reference TRBV15 and TRBJ1-5, is DAMVIQNPRYQVTQFGKPVTLSCSQTLNHNVMYWYQQKSSQAPKLLFHYYDKDFNNEADTPDNFQSRRPNTSFCFLDIRSPGLGDTAMYLCATSRDIGSDRPQHFGDGTRLSIL.

V usage is TRBV4-1 and J usage is TRBJ1-2, with 10 bases aligning to TRBD1. This CDR3 spans 15 amino acids. Per germline, CDR1 MGHRA and CDR2 YSYEKL. The V and J ends lost 2 bases and 8 bases, in that order; junction bases with no gene match: 8. CDR3 sequence reads: CASSQPTGTGEGYTF. The CDR3 DNA is TGCGCCAGCAGCCAACCTACCGGGACAGGGGAAGGCTACACCTTC.

This clonotype appeared once. V is TRBV4-1 and J is TRBJ1-4; no definite D call. From germline, CDR1 is MGHRA and CDR2 YSYEKL. The CDR3 loop spans 15 amino acids. V shed 0 bases and J shed 7 bases, with 12 bases lying between them. The CDR3 spells CASSQEAAGAEKLFF. DNA of the CDR3: TGCGCCAGCAGCCAAGAGGCAGCAGGAGCTGAAAAACTGTTTTTT.

This clonotype was counted only a few times. This chain uses TRBV7-2 with TRBJ1-3, with a possible D match to TRBD1 (5 bases). V was shortened by 4 bases and J by 6 bases, with 22 bases between the two germline ends. CDR3 length: 17 amino acids. Germline CDR1 and CDR2: SGHTA and FQGNSA. CDR3 sequence reads: CASSSPPGLSVPNTIYF. The DNA for the CDR3 is TGTGCCAGCAGCTCTCCCCCGGGACTCTCGGTTCCAAACACCATATATTTT.

This clonotype has ten or more counts. This sequence joins TRBV7-8 and TRBJ2-1, with TRBD2 matching over 7 bases. Germline CDR1 is SGHVS and CDR2 is FQNEAQ. CDR3 length: 16 residues. V lost 7 bases, J lost 5 bases, and 14 bases stayed unmatched. Here the CDR3 reads CASTQSPGLRDNEQFF. The CDR3 DNA reads as TGTGCCAGCACCCAATCCCCGGGACTAAGGGACAATGAGCAGTTCTTC.